The next 32 T cell receptor beta chains were all read from a single sample in a study of a mutant IDH1 vaccine in newly diagnosed glioma. Their specific antigens are unknown. TCRdb's copy holds only in-frame clones and misses some; the assay was immunoSEQ multiplex PCR. Among about 40,000 clones, 70% to 85% were seen once, and the ten largest hold around a sixth. As to time point: week 47, end of study. A 20-mer mutant IDH1 peptide at 300 ug was injected subcutaneously with topical imiquimod. The material sequenced was PBMCs, taken from a glioma patient whose treatment included an IDH1 peptide vaccine. These receptor sequences come from a man aged 18 to 30 with glioma. Some clones in this sample may be carry-over from other donors' samples.

The gene calls are TRBV7-2 and TRBJ1-1; D uncertain. Germline assignment: CDR1 SGHTA and CDR2 FQGNSA. The CDR3 covers 14 residues. Between the trimmed V and J ends, which lost 1 base and 2 bases, there was a span of 8 bases. CDR3 coding DNA: TGTGCCAGCAGCTTAGATTCACGCAACACTGAAGCTTTCTTT. It yields the protein CASSLDSRNTEAFF.

The chain combines TRBV7-6 with TRBJ1-6; D not resolved. Germline-derived CDR1 and CDR2 are SGHVS and FNYEAQ. V was shortened by 1 base and J by 7 bases, with 8 bases between the two germline ends. This CDR3 is built from 14 residues. This chain's CDR3 is CASSLEGTNSPLHF. The CDR3 DNA reads as TGTGCCAGCAGCTTAGAGGGAACCAATTCACCCCTCCACTTT.

The chain employs TRBV15 and TRBJ1-5, with D unclear. Trimming stripped 5 bases from V and 4 bases from J, with 15 bases between. CDR3 size: 15 residues. Germline V gives CDR1 LNHNV, CDR2 YYDKDF (reference sequence). The CDR3 is CATSSQPWTNQPQHF. The CDR3 DNA reads as TGTGCCACCAGCTCCCAGCCCTGGACTAATCAGCCCCAGCATTTT.

This clone was observed once. The chain links TRBV12-5 to TRBJ2-5; D is perhaps TRBD1 (8 bases). Between the trimmed V and J ends, which lost 3 bases and 5 bases, there was a span of 19 bases. The CDR3 totals 16 residues. Germline-derived CDR1 and CDR2 are LGHNT and FRNRAP. The CDR3 protein is CASGFGPGQGGETQYF. CDR3 nucleotide sequence: TGTGCTAGTGGTTTCGGCCCCGGACAGGGAGGGGAGACCCAGTACTTC.

This clone was detected a few times. This chain connects TRBV20-1 to TRBJ1-2; D is unresolved. Germline loops: CDR1 DFQATT, CDR2 SNEGSKA (reference sequence). Trimming took off 0 bases at V and 4 bases at J, with 3 bases between the two ends. CDR3 size: 11 residues. The CDR3 loop is CSAREVYGYTF. DNA for the CDR3: TGCAGTGCTAGAGAGGTCTATGGCTACACCTTC.

This clone was observed a few times. V usage is TRBV29-1 and J usage is TRBJ2-5, with TRBD1 as a possible D gene (8 bases). Germline CDR1 reads SQVTM; CDR2 reads ANQGSEA. This CDR3 spans 12 amino acids. Here the CDR3 DNA reads TGCAGGATACAGGGGGAGGGAGAGACCCAGTACTTC. This encodes CRIQGEGETQYF.

V usage is TRBV5-1 and J usage is TRBJ1-2; no clear D. Germline values: CDR1 SGHRS, CDR2 YFSETQ. The CDR3 length is 14 residues. V lost 2 bases and J lost 1, with 9 bases in between. CDR3 in DNA: TGCGCCAGCAGCTTAGGACGGGGTAACTATGGCTACACCTTC. This codes for CASSLGRGNYGYTF.

CDR3 residues: CATSRGGGNGYTF. The CDR3 DNA is TGTGCCACCAGCAGGGGAGGGGGAAATGGCTACACCTTC. This rearrangement joins TRBV15 to TRBJ1-2; TRBD1 might be the D (6 bases). The CDR3 spans 13 residues. In germline, CDR1 is LNHNV, CDR2 YYDKDF (reference sequence). V gave up 3 bases and J gave up 6 bases, with 11 bases separating them.

Notes on this clone: One junction end does not reproduce the germline sequence, and a read error may be involved. The V call is TRBV7-9, the J call TRBJ1-1; D is ambiguous. Germline CDR1 reads SEHNR; CDR2 reads FQNEAQ (reference sequence). CDR3 length: 13 residues. The CDR3 reads CASRLGLNTEAFF. Here the CDR3 DNA reads TGTGCCAGCAGGTTAGGCTTGAACACTGAAGCTTTCTTT.

The chain uses TRBV7-2 and TRBJ2-3; 10 bases match TRBD2. After removal of 3 bases from V and 2 bases from J, the junction contained 5 bases not matched to a gene. This CDR3 is 16 amino acids long. CDR1 is SGHTA, CDR2 FQGNSA, per germline. CDR3 protein: CASSLGLAYLTDTQYF. The CDR3 DNA follows: TGTGCCAGCAGCTTGGGACTAGCGTACCTCACAGATACGCAGTATTTT.

This rearrangement joins TRBV6-5 to TRBJ2-7, with 7 bases that match TRBD2. CDR3 size: 14 residues. Per the germline V gene, CDR1 is MNHEY and CDR2 is SVGAGI. The trim removed 3 bases at V and 0 bases at J, leaving 2 bases unmatched. The chain's CDR3 is CASSYGGDSYEQYF. The DNA of the CDR3 is TGTGCCAGCAGTTATGGGGGGGACTCCTACGAGCAGTACTTC.

The chain couples TRBV5-1 to TRBJ1-1, with D perhaps TRBD1 (5 bases). With 6 bases removed from V and 3 bases from J, the gap between germline ends came to 15 bases. CDR1 and CDR2 from the germline V gene are SGHRS and YFSETQ. The CDR3 sequence is 14 residues long. The CDR3 sequence: CASTPTGGDTEAFF. In DNA, the CDR3 is TGCGCCAGCACGCCAACCGGAGGGGACACTGAAGCTTTCTTT.

The chain employs TRBV30 and TRBJ2-3; 8 nucleotides line up with TRBD1. Germline V gives CDR1 GTSNPN, CDR2 SVGIG (reference sequence). J lost 5 bases, V lost 4 bases, and 8 bases had no gene match. CDR3 length equals 14 residues. CDR3 in DNA: TGTGCCTGGAAAGACAGGGGTTGGGGAGATACGCAGTATTTT. This gives the protein CAWKDRGWGDTQYF.

The rearrangement joins TRBV2 to TRBJ2-7, with TRBD1 matching over 11 bases. Germline V gene sequence: CDR1 SNHLY, CDR2 FYNNEI. The CDR3 runs 15 residues. V lost 7 bases to trimming and J lost 4 bases; unmatched junction nucleotides: 9. The CDR3 region has the DNA TGTGCCAGCATCTCCGGACAGGGGGCGAGGTACGAGCAGTACTTC. Residues: CASISGQGARYEQYF.

This clone was observed a single time. V gene TRBV2 combines with J gene TRBJ1-5; D is possibly TRBD1 (6 bases). V lost 7 bases to trimming and J lost 2 bases, with 18 bases between them. The CDR3 is 16 residues long. Germline V CDR1 and CDR2: SNHLY, FYNNEI. The CDR3 spells CASNPGRGIGNQPQHF. The CDR3 coding sequence is TGTGCCAGCAATCCCGGCAGGGGTATAGGCAATCAGCCCCAGCATTTT. Complete variable domain (other parts from reference TRBV2 and TRBJ1-5): EPEVTQTPSHQVTQMGQEVILRCVPISNHLYFYWYRQILGQKVEFLVSFYNNEISEKSEIFDDQFSVERPDGSNFTLKIRSTKLEDSAMYFCASNPGRGIGNQPQHFGDGTRLSIL.

This chain links TRBV12-2 with TRBJ2-5; the table names TRBD2, a call not compared with the DNA. TRBV12-2 is annotated as a pseudogene. This CDR3 comprises 20 residues. The DNA of the CDR3 is TGTGCAAGTCGCTTAAGCGCCCAGGGTAGCGGGGGCCTGTACCAAGAGACCCAGTACTTC. This translates into CASRLSAQGSGGLYQETQYF.

V usage is TRBV9 and J usage is TRBJ1-1; D not resolved. Germline V CDR1 and CDR2: SGDLS, YYNGEE. The CDR3 loop spans 14 amino acids. Between the trimmed V and J ends, which lost 1 base and 4 bases, there was a span of 11 bases. The CDR3 loop is CASSVLDLSTEAFF. In DNA, the CDR3 is TGTGCCAGCAGCGTATTGGATCTAAGCACTGAAGCTTTCTTT.

The chain joins TRBV7-9 to TRBJ2-7, with D possibly being TRBD1 (5 bases). Trimming pared 5 bases from V and 6 bases from J, leaving 11 bases between. The CDR3 is made up of 12 amino acids. Looked up from germline, CDR1 is SEHNR and CDR2 is FQNEAQ (reference sequence). CDR3: CASSLGALEQYF. CDR3 coding DNA: TGTGCCAGCAGCCTAGGGGCTCTCGAGCAGTACTTC. Full variable domain (remainder filled in from reference TRBV7-9 and TRBJ2-7): DTGVSQNPRHKITKRGQNVTFRCDPISEHNRLYWYRQTLGQGPEFLTYFQNEAQLEKSRLLSDRFSAERPKGSFSTLEIQRTEQGDSAMYLCASSLGALEQYFGPGTRLTVT.

The gene calls are TRBV4-2 and TRBJ2-7; D is undetermined. Germline V lookup: CDR1 LGHNA, CDR2 YNFKEQ. CDR3 length equals 13 residues. Trimming pared 4 bases from V and 3 bases from J, leaving 10 bases between. The CDR3 reads CASSPPGNYEQYF. The CDR3 DNA is TGTGCCAGCAGCCCCCCAGGCAACTACGAGCAGTACTTC.

The chain employs TRBV4-1 and TRBJ2-2; 11 bases are shared with TRBD1. CDR3 size: 16 residues. Germline CDR1 MGHRA, CDR2 YSYEKL. V was clipped by 4 bases and J by 5 bases; unmatched bases: 6. In nucleotides, the CDR3 is TGCGCCAGCAGCCGCCAAGGGACAGGGGGAACCGGGGAGCTGTTTTTT. Protein: CASSRQGTGGTGELFF.

There are a few counts of this clone. The germline gene is not matched at one end of the junction; a read error may be the cause. V and J are TRBV7-9 and TRBJ2-7; 9 bases are a match to TRBD2. This CDR3 has 12 residues. Germline loops: CDR1 SEHNR, CDR2 FQNEAQ (reference sequence). DNA of the CDR3: TGTGCCAGCAGCTTAGCTACGGGGACTAGCTATTTC. Translating gives CASSLATGTSYF. Variable domain in full (rest from reference TRBV7-9 and TRBJ2-7): DTGVSQNPRHKITKRGQNVTFRCDPISEHNRLYWYRQTLGQGPEFLTYFQNEAQLEKSRLLSDRFSAERPKGSFSTLEIQRTEQGDSAMYLCASSLATGTSYFGPGTRLTVT.

The chain recombines TRBV6-1 with TRBJ1-5; 7 nucleotides agree with TRBD1. The J segment lost 4 bases and the V segment lost 5 bases, leaving 5 bases of the junction unmatched. The germline V gene encodes CDR1 MNHNS and CDR2 SASEGT. The CDR3 consists of 14 residues. Here the CDR3 reads CASSWDSENQPQHF. DNA of the CDR3: TGTGCCAGCAGTTGGGACAGTGAAAATCAGCCCCAGCATTTT.

This clone was detected only once. The chain couples TRBV6-1 to TRBJ1-4; a possible D gene is TRBD1 (6 bases). The V end lost 4 bases, the J end lost 4 bases, and 13 bases lay between the germline ends. This CDR3 spans 15 amino acids. The germline CDR1 and CDR2 sequences are MNHNS and SASEGT. The CDR3 loop is CASSGYRAVNEKLFF. The CDR3 DNA sequence: TGTGCCAGCAGTGGGTACAGGGCAGTTAATGAAAAACTGTTTTTT.

CDR3 sequence (DNA): TGTGCCAGCAGTGCCGCCTACGAGCAGTACTTC. Its translation: CASSAAYEQYF. This chain joins TRBV25-1 and TRBJ2-7, with D uncertain. Trimming removed 4 bases at V and 2 bases at J, with 3 bases between. The CDR3 extends over 11 amino acids. The V gene's germline CDR1 is MGHDK and CDR2 SYGVNS.

The V gene is TRBV6-5, the J gene TRBJ2-3; D ambiguous. V lost 2 bases and J 4 bases, leaving 7 bases between the germline ends. The CDR3 has 13 residues. From germline, CDR1 is MNHEY and CDR2 SVGAGI. This CDR3 is CASSYDPADTQYF. DNA for the CDR3: TGTGCCAGCAGTTACGATCCGGCAGATACGCAGTATTTT.

J is TRBJ1-2 and V is TRBV9, with TRBD1 matching over 9 bases. There are 15 residues in the CDR3. Germline CDR1 SGDLS, CDR2 YYNGEE. The trim removed 0 bases at V and 8 bases at J, leaving 8 bases unmatched. In DNA, the CDR3 is TGTGCCAGCAGCGTAGTGGAGGGACAGGGATCCGGCTACACCTTC. Protein sequence: CASSVVEGQGSGYTF.

The J gene is TRBJ1-1, the V gene TRBV5-1; D remains unclear. This CDR3 region has 11 residues. Germline lookup yields CDR1 SGHRS and CDR2 YFSETQ. V was clipped by 6 bases and J by 4 bases, with 7 bases between them. The CDR3 nucleotides read TGCGCCAGCACGGGAAGCACTGAAGCTTTCTTT. Translation: CASTGSTEAFF. The full variable domain, rest sourced from reference TRBV5-1 and TRBJ1-1, is KAGVTQTPRYLIKTRGQQVTLSCSPISGHRSVSWYQQTPGQGLQFLFEYFSETQRNKGNFPGRFSGRQFSNSRSEMNVSTLELGDSALYLCASTGSTEAFFGQGTRLTVV.

This clone was detected once. J is TRBJ2-7 and V is TRBV7-9; maybe TRBD2 (6 bases). From germline, CDR1 is SEHNR and CDR2 FQNEAQ (reference sequence). There are 16 residues in the CDR3. The germline V and J ends were trimmed by 5 bases and 0 bases, with 17 bases remaining between them. CDR3: CASSPRRGGSSYEQYF. CDR3 DNA: TGTGCCAGCAGCCCCCGTCGTGGAGGGAGCTCCTACGAGCAGTACTTC.

V gene TRBV7-9 combines with J gene TRBJ2-2; D remains unclear. Deletions cut 10 bases from V and 3 bases from J, with 9 bases between. The CDR3 extends over 12 amino acids. Germline loops: CDR1 SEHNR, CDR2 FQNEAQ (reference sequence). Here the CDR3 DNA reads TGTGCCACACGGGCGGACACCGGGGAGCTGTTTTTT. Translation: CATRADTGELFF.

V and J are TRBV7-6 and TRBJ2-2; no firm D call. Germline values: CDR1 SGHVS, CDR2 FNYEAQ. Trimming took 1 base from V and 0 from J, leaving 9 bases between them. CDR3 size: 16 residues. CDR3 sequence: CASSLGISPNTGELFF. The DNA of the CDR3 is TGTGCCAGCAGCTTAGGTATTTCTCCGAACACCGGGGAGCTGTTTTTT.

The chain couples TRBV18 to TRBJ1-2; 9 bases agree with TRBD1. V lost 4 bases to trimming and J lost 6 bases; unmatched junction nucleotides: 6. The CDR3 has 14 amino acids. The germline V gene has CDR1 KGHSH and CDR2 LQKENI. CDR3 in DNA: TGTGCCAGCTCACGCGAGGACAGGGGACATGGCTACACCTTC. The encoded protein is CASSREDRGHGYTF.

This clone was recorded only once. The rearrangement links TRBV10-3 to TRBJ1-2; possible D gene TRBD1, 6 bases. Germline-derived CDR1 and CDR2 are ENHRY and SYGVKD. There are 13 residues in the CDR3. V dropped 2 bases and J dropped 6 bases, with 10 bases sitting between them. CDR3 nucleotides: TGTGCCATCAGTGAGGGGGGGGCGCATGGCTACACCTTC. Residues: CAISEGGAHGYTF.